One and the same sample provided the 5 T cell receptor beta chains below, sequenced in a study of shared clonotypes between healthy human individuals. Profiled with immunoSEQ multiplex PCR; TCRdb holds only in-frame clones, not every one. The sample comprises hundreds of thousands of clones, 70% to 80% of which are singletons, and about 12% rests with the top ten. The specimen sequenced was PBMCs. The receptors derive from a middle-aged woman in good health. Some clones in this sample may be carry-over from other donors' samples.

V usage is TRBV27 and J usage is TRBJ1-1; TRBD1 matches at 8 bases. CDR1 and CDR2 (germline): MNHEY, SMNVEV (reference sequence). Trimming took 4 bases from V and 11 from J; bases not matched to a gene: 9. The CDR3 is 13 residues long. In DNA, the CDR3 is TGTGCCAGCAGTTCGACCCGGGACAGGCCGGCTTTCTTT. Encoded protein: CASSSTRDRPAFF.

CDR3 bases: TGTGCCAGCAGCCAAGAACGGGGGGATACGCAGTATTTT. This gives the protein CASSQERGDTQYF. V is TRBV4-2 and J is TRBJ2-3, with D possibly matching TRBD2 (6 bases). The ends were cut back, 0 bases at V and 6 bases at J, with 7 bases in the middle. Per germline, CDR1 LGHNA and CDR2 YNFKEQ. This CDR3 has 13 amino acids.

The genes are TRBV7-3 and TRBJ2-3; TRBD2 is a possible D gene (6 bases). Germline V CDR1 and CDR2: SGHTA, FQGTGA. The V and J ends lost 8 bases and 1 base respectively, with 13 bases between them. The CDR3 runs 14 residues. CDR3 in amino acids: CASSYGSGTDTQYF. The CDR3 DNA follows: TGTGCCAGCTCATACGGGAGTGGCACAGATACGCAGTATTTT.

This sequence joins TRBV4-1 and TRBJ1-2; 11 bases map to TRBD1. The CDR3 consists of 15 residues. V was pared by 4 bases and J by 7 bases, with 8 bases of the junction left unmatched. Per the germline V gene, CDR1 is MGHRA and CDR2 is YSYEKL. The CDR3: CASSLEGGQGGGYTF. The CDR3 nucleotides read TGCGCCAGCAGCCTCGAAGGGGGACAGGGGGGTGGCTACACCTTC.

The rearrangement links TRBV5-1 to TRBJ2-7; the D gene could be TRBD1 or TRBD2 (6 bases each). There are 15 residues in the CDR3. In germline, CDR1 is SGHRS, CDR2 YFSETQ. Trimming left V 0 bases short and J 3 bases short, with 13 bases between. The CDR3 sequence: CASSLGRGRLYEQYF. CDR3 in DNA: TGCGCCAGCAGCTTGGGTCGGGGGCGACTCTACGAGCAGTACTTC.